The entry below describes one TCR beta chain. Its antigen is not known. Only in-frame clones appear in the TCRdb table, and some are missing; sequencing was by immunoSEQ multiplex PCR. Of 49,000 or so clones in the sample, approximately 82% were seen once. Germline CDR1 is MRHNA and CDR2 is SNTAGT. V was cut by 9 bases and J by 0 bases, with 15 bases left in between. The CDR3 length is 15 residues. These data originate in a study of T cell clonotyping in hematopoietic cell transplantation. Overall study context: Recipients' pretransplant samples followed cytoreduction. General observations from the study: Broader posttransplant TCR repertoire diversity was predicted by graft donor and pretransplant recipient Inverse Simpson Index values.

The time point was: recipient sample about 28 days before transplant, after cytoreduction. The chain has TRBV6-4 and TRBJ1-3, with D hard to call. The sequence came from a man in his 60s with myelodysplastic syndrome. Some clones in this sample may be carry-over from other donors' samples. The sequencing used peripheral blood mononuclear cells, collected before stem cell transplant. CDR3 loop: CARDLDLSSGNTIYF. The CDR3 DNA sequence: TGTGCCAGAGACCTAGATCTTAGCTCTGGAAACACCATATATTTT.